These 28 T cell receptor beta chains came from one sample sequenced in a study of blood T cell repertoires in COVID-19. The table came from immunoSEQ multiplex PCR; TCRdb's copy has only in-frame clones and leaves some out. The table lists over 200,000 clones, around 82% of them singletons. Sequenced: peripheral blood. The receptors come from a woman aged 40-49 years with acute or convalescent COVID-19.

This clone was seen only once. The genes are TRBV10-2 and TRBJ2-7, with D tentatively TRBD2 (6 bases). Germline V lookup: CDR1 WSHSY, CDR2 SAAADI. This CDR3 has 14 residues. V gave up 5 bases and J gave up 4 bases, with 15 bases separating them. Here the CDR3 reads CASSPASSGYEQYF. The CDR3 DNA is TGCGCCAGCAGTCCCGCTAGTAGCGGTTACGAGCAGTACTTC.

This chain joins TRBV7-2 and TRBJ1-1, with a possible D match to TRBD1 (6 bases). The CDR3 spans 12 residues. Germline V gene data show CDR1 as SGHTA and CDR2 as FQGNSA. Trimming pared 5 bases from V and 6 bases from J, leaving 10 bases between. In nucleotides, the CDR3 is TGTGCCAGCAGCCGTACAGGGCCTGAAGCTTTCTTT. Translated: CASSRTGPEAFF.

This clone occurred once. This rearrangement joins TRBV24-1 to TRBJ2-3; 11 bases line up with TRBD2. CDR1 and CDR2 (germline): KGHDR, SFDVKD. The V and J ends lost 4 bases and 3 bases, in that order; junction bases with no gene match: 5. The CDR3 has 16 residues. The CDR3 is CATSDLGTSGTDTQYF. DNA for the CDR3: TGTGCCACCAGTGACCTGGGGACTAGCGGTACAGATACGCAGTATTTT.

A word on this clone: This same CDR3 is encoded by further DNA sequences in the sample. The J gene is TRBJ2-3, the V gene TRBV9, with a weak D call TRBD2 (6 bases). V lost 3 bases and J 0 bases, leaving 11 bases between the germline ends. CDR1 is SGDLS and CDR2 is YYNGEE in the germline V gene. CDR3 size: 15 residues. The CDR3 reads CASSGRGGSTDTQYF. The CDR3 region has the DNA TGTGCCAGCAGCGGGAGGGGAGGTAGCACAGATACGCAGTATTTT.

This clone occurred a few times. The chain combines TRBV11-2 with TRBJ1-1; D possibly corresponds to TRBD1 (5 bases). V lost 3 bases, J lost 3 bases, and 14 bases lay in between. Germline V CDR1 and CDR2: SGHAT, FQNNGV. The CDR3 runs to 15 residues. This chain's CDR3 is CASSFQAGTDTEAFF. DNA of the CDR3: TGTGCCAGCAGCTTCCAAGCCGGGACTGACACTGAAGCTTTCTTT. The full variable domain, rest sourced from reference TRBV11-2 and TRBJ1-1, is EAGVAQSPRYKIIEKRQSVAFWCNPISGHATLYWYQQILGQGPKLLIQFQNNGVVDDSQLPKDRFSAERLKGVDSTLKIQPAKLEDSAVYLCASSFQAGTDTEAFFGQGTRLTVV.

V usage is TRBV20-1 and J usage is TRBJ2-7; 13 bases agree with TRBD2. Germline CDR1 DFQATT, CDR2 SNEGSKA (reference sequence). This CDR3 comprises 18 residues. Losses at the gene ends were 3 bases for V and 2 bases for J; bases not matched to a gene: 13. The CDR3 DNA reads TGCAGTGCTAGTACCCGGCCCACTAGCGGGGGGGCTGCCTACGAGCAGTACTTC. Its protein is CSASTRPTSGGAAYEQYF.

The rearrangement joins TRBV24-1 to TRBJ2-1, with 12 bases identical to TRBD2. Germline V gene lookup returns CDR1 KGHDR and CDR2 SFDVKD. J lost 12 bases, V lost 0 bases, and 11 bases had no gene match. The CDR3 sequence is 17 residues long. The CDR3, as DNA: TGTGCCACCAGTGATTTGTCCGGGACTAGCGGGCTCGACAGGCAGTTCTTC. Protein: CATSDLSGTSGLDRQFF.

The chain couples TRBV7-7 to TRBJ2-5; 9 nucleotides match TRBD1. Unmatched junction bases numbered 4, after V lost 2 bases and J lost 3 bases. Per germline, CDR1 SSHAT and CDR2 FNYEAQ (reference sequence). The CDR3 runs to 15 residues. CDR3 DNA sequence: TGTGCCAGCAGCTTACGGGACAGGGAGGAAGAGACCCAGTACTTC. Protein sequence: CASSLRDREEETQYF.

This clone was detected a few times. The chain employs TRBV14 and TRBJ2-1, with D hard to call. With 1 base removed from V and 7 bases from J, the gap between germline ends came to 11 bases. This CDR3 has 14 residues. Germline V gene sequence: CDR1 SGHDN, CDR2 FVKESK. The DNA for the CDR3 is TGTGCCAGCAGCCAAGTGTCTGGGCTGAATGAGCAGTTCTTC. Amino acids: CASSQVSGLNEQFF.

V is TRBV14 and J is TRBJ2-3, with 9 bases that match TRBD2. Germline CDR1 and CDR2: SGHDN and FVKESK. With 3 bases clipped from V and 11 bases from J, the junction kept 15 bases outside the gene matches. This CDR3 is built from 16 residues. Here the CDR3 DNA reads TGTGCCAGCAGCCATTCGATTAGCGGGGGCCGGTGGATGCAGTATTTT. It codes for CASSHSISGGRWMQYF. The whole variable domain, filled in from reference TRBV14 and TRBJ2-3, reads EAGVTQFPSHSVIEKGQTVTLRCDPISGHDNLYWYRRVMGKEIKFLLHFVKESKQDESGMPNNRFLAERTGGTYSTLKVQPAELEDSGVYFCASSHSISGGRWMQYFGPGTRLTVL.

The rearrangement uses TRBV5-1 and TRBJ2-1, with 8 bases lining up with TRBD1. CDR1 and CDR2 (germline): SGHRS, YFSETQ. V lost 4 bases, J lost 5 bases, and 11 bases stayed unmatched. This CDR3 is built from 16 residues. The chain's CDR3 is CASSPGTGIVDNEQFF. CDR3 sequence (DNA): TGCGCCAGCAGCCCAGGGACAGGTATCGTAGACAATGAGCAGTTCTTC.

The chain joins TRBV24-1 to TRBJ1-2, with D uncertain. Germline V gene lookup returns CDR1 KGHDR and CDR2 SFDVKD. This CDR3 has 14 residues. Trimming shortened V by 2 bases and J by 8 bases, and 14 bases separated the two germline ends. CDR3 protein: CATSDSLGARGYTF. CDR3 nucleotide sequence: TGTGCCACCAGTGATTCTCTTGGAGCACGAGGCTACACCTTC.

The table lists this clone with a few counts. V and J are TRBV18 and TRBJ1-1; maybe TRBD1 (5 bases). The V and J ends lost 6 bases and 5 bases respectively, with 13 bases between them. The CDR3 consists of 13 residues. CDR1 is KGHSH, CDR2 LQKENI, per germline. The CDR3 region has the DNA TGTGCCAGCTCCCCGGCCAGGGATACTGAAGCTTTCTTT. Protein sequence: CASSPARDTEAFF.

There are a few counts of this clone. Written as DNA, the CDR3 is TGTGCCTGGAGTGGTTTTAGGACAGACCGCCAGAGCTCCTACAATGAGCAGTTCTTC. This sequence encodes CAWSGFRTDRQSSYNEQFF. This chain links TRBV30 with TRBJ2-1; maybe TRBD1 (6 bases). V shed 1 base and J shed 0 bases, with 22 bases lying between them. The CDR3 length is 19 residues. Germline CDR1 GTSNPN, CDR2 SVGIG (reference sequence).

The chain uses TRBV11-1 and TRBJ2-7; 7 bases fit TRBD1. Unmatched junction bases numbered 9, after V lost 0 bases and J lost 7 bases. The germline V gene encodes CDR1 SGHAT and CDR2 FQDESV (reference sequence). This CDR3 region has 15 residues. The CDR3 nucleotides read TGTGCCAGCAGCTTAGCCCCCGACAGGGCTCGGGAGCAGTACTTC. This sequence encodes CASSLAPDRAREQYF.

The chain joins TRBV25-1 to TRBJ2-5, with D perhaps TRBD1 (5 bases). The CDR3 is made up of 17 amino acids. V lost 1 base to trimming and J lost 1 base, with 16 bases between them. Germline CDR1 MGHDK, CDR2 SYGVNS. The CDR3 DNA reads TGTGCCAGCAGTGAATGGTTGGACACCCCTTCCCAAGAGACCCAGTACTTC. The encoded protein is CASSEWLDTPSQETQYF.

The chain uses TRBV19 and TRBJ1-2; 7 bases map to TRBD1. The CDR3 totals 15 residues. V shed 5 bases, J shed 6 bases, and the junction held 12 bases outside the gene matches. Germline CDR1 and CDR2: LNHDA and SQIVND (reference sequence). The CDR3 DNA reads TGTGCCAGTAGTGACAGGGTTATTCTTGAAGATGGCTACACCTTC. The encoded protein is CASSDRVILEDGYTF.

The CDR3: CASSQVAGAPYEQYF. The CDR3 DNA reads as TGTGCCAGCAGCCAAGTCGCGGGGGCCCCCTACGAGCAGTACTTC. V gene TRBV4-2 combines with J gene TRBJ2-7; a weak D match, TRBD2 (7 bases). V lost 1 base and J lost 2, with 12 bases in between. CDR1 is LGHNA, CDR2 YNFKEQ, per germline. The CDR3 totals 15 residues.

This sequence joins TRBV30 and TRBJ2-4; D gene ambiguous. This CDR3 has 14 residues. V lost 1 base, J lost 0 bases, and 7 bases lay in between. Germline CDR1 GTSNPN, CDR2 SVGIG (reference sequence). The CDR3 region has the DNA TGTGCCTGGAGTGGACACTTAGCCAAAAACATTCAGTACTTC. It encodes CAWSGHLAKNIQYF.

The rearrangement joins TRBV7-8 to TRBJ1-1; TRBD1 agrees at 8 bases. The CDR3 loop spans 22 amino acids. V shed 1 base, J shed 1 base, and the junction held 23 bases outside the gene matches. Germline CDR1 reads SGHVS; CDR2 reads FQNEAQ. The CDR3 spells CASSLVSGRGLDANLKNTEAFF. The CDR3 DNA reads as TGTGCCAGCAGCTTAGTGAGCGGCAGGGGGCTGGATGCAAATCTAAAGAACACTGAAGCTTTCTTT.

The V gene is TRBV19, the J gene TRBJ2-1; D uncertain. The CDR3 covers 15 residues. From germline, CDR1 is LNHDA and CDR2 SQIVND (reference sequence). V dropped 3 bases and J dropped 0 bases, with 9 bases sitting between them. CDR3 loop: CASSISYLSYNEQFF. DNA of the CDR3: TGTGCCAGTAGTATCTCCTACCTCTCCTACAATGAGCAGTTCTTC.

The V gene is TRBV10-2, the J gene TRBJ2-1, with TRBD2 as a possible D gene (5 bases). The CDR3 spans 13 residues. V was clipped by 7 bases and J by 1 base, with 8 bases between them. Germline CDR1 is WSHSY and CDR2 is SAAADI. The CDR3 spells CASKRDSYNEQFF. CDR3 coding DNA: TGCGCCAGCAAACGGGATTCCTACAATGAGCAGTTCTTC.

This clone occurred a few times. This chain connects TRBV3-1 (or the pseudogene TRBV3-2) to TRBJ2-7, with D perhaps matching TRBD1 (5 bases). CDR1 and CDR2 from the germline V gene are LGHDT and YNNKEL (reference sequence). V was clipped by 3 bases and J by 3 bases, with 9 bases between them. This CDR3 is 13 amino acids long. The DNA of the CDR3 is TGTGCCAGCAGCCATGGACAAATCTACGAGCAGTACTTC. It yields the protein CASSHGQIYEQYF.

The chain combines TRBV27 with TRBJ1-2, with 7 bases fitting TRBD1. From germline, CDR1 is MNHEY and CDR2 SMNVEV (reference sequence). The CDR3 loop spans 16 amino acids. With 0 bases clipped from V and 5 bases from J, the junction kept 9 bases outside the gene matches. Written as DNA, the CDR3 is TGTGCCAGCAGTTTATCGAGGACAGGACTGAAGTATGGCTACACCTTC. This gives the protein CASSLSRTGLKYGYTF.

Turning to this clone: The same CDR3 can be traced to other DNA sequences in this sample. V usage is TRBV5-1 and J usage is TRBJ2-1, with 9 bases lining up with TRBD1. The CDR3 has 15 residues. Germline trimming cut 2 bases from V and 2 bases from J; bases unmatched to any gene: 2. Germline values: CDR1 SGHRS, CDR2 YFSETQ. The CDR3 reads CASSLTGGPYNEQFF. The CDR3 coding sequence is TGCGCCAGCAGCTTAACAGGGGGCCCCTACAATGAGCAGTTCTTC.

This CDR3 is CSVDDRGGTEAFF. CDR3 sequence (DNA): TGCAGCGTTGACGACAGGGGTGGCACTGAAGCTTTCTTT. The V and J genes are TRBV29-1 and TRBJ1-1; 8 bases match TRBD1. Trimming took 3 bases from V and 4 from J; bases not matched to a gene: 4. CDR3 length: 13 amino acids. In germline, CDR1 is SQVTM, CDR2 ANQGSEA.

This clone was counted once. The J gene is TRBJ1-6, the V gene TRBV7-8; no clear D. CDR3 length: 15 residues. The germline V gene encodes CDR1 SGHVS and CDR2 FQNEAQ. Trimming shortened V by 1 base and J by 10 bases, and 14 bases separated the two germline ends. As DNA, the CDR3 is TGTGCCAGCAGCTTAGGAGGCGGCTTTGGGTCACCCCTCCACTTT. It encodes CASSLGGGFGSPLHF.

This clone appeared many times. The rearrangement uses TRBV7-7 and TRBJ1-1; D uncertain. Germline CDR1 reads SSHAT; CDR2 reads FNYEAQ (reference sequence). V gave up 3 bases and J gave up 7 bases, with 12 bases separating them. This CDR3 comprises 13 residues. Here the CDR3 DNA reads TGTGCCAGCAGCTTGCGGGCGGACGGTGAAGCTTTCTTT. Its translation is CASSLRADGEAFF.